These 13 T cell receptor beta chains originate from one sample sequenced in a study of blood T cell repertoires in COVID-19. Some clones are missing from TCRdb's copy, which holds only in-frame ones; the method was immunoSEQ multiplex PCR. The profile shows about 300,000 clones, around 87% of them singletons. The specimen was PBMCs or T cells enriched from blood (not recorded which). All receptors come from a woman between 18 and 29 years old with acute COVID-19.

V is TRBV28 and J is TRBJ2-5, with TRBD1 as a possible D gene (6 bases). V lost 3 bases, J lost 3 bases, and 11 bases lay in between. The CDR3 contains 14 residues. CDR1 is MDHEN and CDR2 is SYDVKM in the germline V gene. The chain's CDR3 is CASSLAAGEETQYF. The DNA for the CDR3 is TGTGCCAGCAGTTTGGCGGCAGGGGAAGAGACCCAGTACTTC.

The rearrangement links TRBV2 to TRBJ2-2, with D unclear. V gave up 5 bases and J gave up 0 bases, with 4 bases separating them. The CDR3 has 13 residues. CDR1 is SNHLY and CDR2 is FYNNEI in the germline V gene. The CDR3: CASSPANTGELFF. The DNA of the CDR3 is TGTGCCAGCAGTCCCGCGAACACCGGGGAGCTGTTTTTT. Together with reference TRBV2 and TRBJ2-2, the CDR3 gives the full variable domain: EPEVTQTPSHQVTQMGQEVILRCVPISNHLYFYWYRQILGQKVEFLVSFYNNEISEKSEIFDDQFSVERPDGSNFTLKIRSTKLEDSAMYFCASSPANTGELFFGEGSRLTVL.

This chain joins TRBV20-1 and TRBJ1-6; D is possibly TRBD1 (5 bases). The V gene lost 3 bases and the J gene lost 9 bases, with 15 bases spanning the gap. The germline V gene has CDR1 DFQATT and CDR2 SNEGSKA (reference sequence). The CDR3 runs 14 residues. The CDR3 sequence: CSASRGVAPSPLHF. The CDR3 region has the DNA TGCAGTGCTAGTAGGGGCGTCGCTCCTTCACCCCTCCACTTT.

CDR3 loop: CASSPQGSANNQPQHF. CDR3 nucleotides: TGTGCCAGCTCACCACAGGGGTCGGCAAACAATCAGCCCCAGCATTTT. The chain is built from TRBV18 and TRBJ1-5, with D possibly TRBD1 on 5 matching bases. Germline V gene sequence: CDR1 KGHSH, CDR2 LQKENI. V was shortened by 1 base and J by 3 bases, with 13 bases between the two germline ends. The CDR3 is 16 amino acids.

This sequence joins TRBV13 and TRBJ2-7; 9 nucleotides agree with TRBD2. Germline CDR1 reads PRHDT; CDR2 reads FYEKMQ (reference sequence). The CDR3 is 16 amino acids. The J segment lost 2 bases and the V segment lost 0 bases, leaving 5 bases of the junction unmatched. The CDR3: CASSLGFGGRAYEQYF. As DNA, the CDR3 is TGTGCCAGCAGCTTAGGATTTGGCGGGAGGGCCTACGAGCAGTACTTC.

This chain uses TRBV11-3 with TRBJ1-2; D possibly corresponds to TRBD1 (5 bases). Trimming cost V 5 bases and J 8 bases, with 15 bases left between them. This CDR3 region has 13 residues. Germline-derived CDR1 and CDR2 are SGHNT and YENEEA. CDR3 DNA sequence: TGTGCCAGCAGCCCCCAAGTCAGGGAAGGCTACACCTTC. Amino acid sequence: CASSPQVREGYTF.

The chain is built from TRBV11-2 and TRBJ1-1, with D possibly being TRBD1 (5 bases). V was clipped by 0 bases and J by 11 bases, with 16 bases between them. Germline-derived CDR1 and CDR2 are SGHAT and FQNNGV. The CDR3 totals 14 residues. This chain's CDR3 is CASSLEARQPDAFF. CDR3 nucleotides: TGTGCCAGCAGCTTAGAGGCGCGACAGCCCGACGCTTTCTTT.

In its sample, this clone was seen once. This chain connects TRBV2 to TRBJ1-5; D gene unclear. From germline, CDR1 is SNHLY and CDR2 FYNNEI. The CDR3 covers 14 residues. Trimming removed 7 bases from V and 3 bases from J, with 13 bases in between. CDR3 amino acids: CASKFLTDNQPQHF. As DNA, the CDR3 is TGTGCCAGCAAATTTTTAACAGACAATCAGCCCCAGCATTTT. The full variable domain, in which reference TRBV2 and TRBJ1-5 provide the parts outside the CDR3, is EPEVTQTPSHQVTQMGQEVILRCVPISNHLYFYWYRQILGQKVEFLVSFYNNEISEKSEIFDDQFSVERPDGSNFTLKIRSTKLEDSAMYFCASKFLTDNQPQHFGDGTRLSIL.

This CDR3 reads CASTRDRPYNSPLHF. The CDR3 DNA sequence: TGTGCCAGCACCCGGGACAGGCCTTATAATTCACCCCTCCACTTT. The rearrangement links TRBV28 to TRBJ1-6, with 8 bases fitting TRBD1. V trimming: 7 bases; J trimming: 4 bases; junction bases outside the gene matches: 6. This CDR3 has 15 residues. The germline V gene has CDR1 MDHEN and CDR2 SYDVKM.

This clone was counted once. The gene calls are TRBV7-9 and TRBJ1-1; unclear D gene. V was trimmed by 3 bases and J by 7 bases, leaving 9 bases between them. Germline V gives CDR1 SEHNR, CDR2 FQNEAQ (reference sequence). The CDR3 runs to 12 residues. The CDR3 DNA sequence: TGTGCCAGCAGCTTTACAGACGGTGAAGCTTTCTTT. Encoded protein: CASSFTDGEAFF.

This chain joins TRBV2 and TRBJ2-7; weak D call: TRBD1 (6 bases). V was pared by 11 bases and J by 0 bases, with 14 bases between. This CDR3 region has 13 residues. Germline V gene sequence: CDR1 SNHLY, CDR2 FYNNEI. The CDR3 nucleotides are TGTGCCGTCAATAGGGGGAGCTCCTACGAGCAGTACTTC. Translated: CAVNRGSSYEQYF.

The V call is TRBV5-4, the J call TRBJ2-3, with 8 bases fitting TRBD2. The germline V gene has CDR1 SGHNT and CDR2 YYREEE (reference sequence). V was pared by 3 bases and J by 6 bases, with 9 bases of the junction left unmatched. The CDR3 has 15 amino acids. The CDR3 is CASSSLAGPRDTQYF. The CDR3 DNA reads TGTGCCAGCAGCTCGTTAGCGGGGCCCAGGGATACGCAGTATTTT.

This sequence joins TRBV6-5 and TRBJ2-1; 7 bases match TRBD2. Per the germline V gene, CDR1 is MNHEY and CDR2 is SVGAGI. Trimming removed 6 bases from V and 3 bases from J; junction bases left unmatched: 5. This CDR3 region has 14 residues. The CDR3 loop reads CASSGLVNYNEQFF. The CDR3 bases are TGTGCCAGCAGCGGACTAGTGAACTACAATGAGCAGTTCTTC.